These T cell receptor beta chains were read from a single sample in a study of T-cell memory formation after mild COVID-19. MiXCR, run by TCRdb on the 5' RACE reads, gives a single entry per CDR3 protein. The sample consists of 350,000 or so distinct CDR3 sequences, roughly 20% of them appearing once. The sequenced material came from PBMCs or a T cell subset sorted from them (not recorded which). Source of these receptors: a man aged 18 to 29 who had mild COVID-19 (a few samples of this study predate the infection). Cell type and time point are not known. CDR3s include the opening cysteine and the closing phenylalanine or tryptophan. Fields, in order: CDR3 DNA, CDR3 protein, clone size, V gene, D gene, J gene. The D gene is left open where the match is weak. The size of a clone is reported for some rows only, either as once, few or many, or as a class for expanded clones.

CDR3 DNA: TGTGCCAGCTCAGGTCCAGACGGGGAGACCCAGTACTTC; CDR3 protein: CASSGPDGETQYF; clone size: .; V gene: TRBV18; D gene: .; J gene: TRBJ2-5
CDR3 DNA: TGCGCCAGCAGCTTGCGATTTCCAGGGGACACCGGGGAGCTGTTTTTT; CDR3 protein: CASSLRFPGDTGELFF; clone size: many; V gene: TRBV5-1; D gene: .; J gene: TRBJ2-2
CDR3 DNA: TGTGCCAGCAGAAAAAAGGACGGAGGTTTCAATCAGCCCCAGCATTTT; CDR3 protein: CASRKKDGGFNQPQHF; clone size: .; V gene: TRBV2; D gene: .; J gene: TRBJ1-5
CDR3 DNA: TGTGCCAGCAGTTTACCCCCTGACACAGATACGCAGTATTTT; CDR3 protein: CASSLPPDTDTQYF; clone size: .; V gene: TRBV6-5; D gene: .; J gene: TRBJ2-3
CDR3 DNA: TGTGCCAGCAGTGCACAACAGGGCATTGGGCATGGCTACACCTTC; CDR3 protein: CASSAQQGIGHGYTF; clone size: .; V gene: TRBV12-3/TRBV12-4; D gene: .; J gene: TRBJ1-2
CDR3 DNA: TGCAGCGTTGAAACAGGCTGGGAGCTGTTTTTT; CDR3 protein: CSVETGWELFF; clone size: .; V gene: TRBV29-1; D gene: .; J gene: TRBJ2-2
CDR3 DNA: TGTGCCAGCAGCCAAGATTTTAGCAGGTTTAGCAATCAGCCCCAGCATTTT; CDR3 protein: CASSQDFSRFSNQPQHF; clone size: many; V gene: TRBV3-2; D gene: .; J gene: TRBJ1-5
CDR3 DNA: TGTGCCAGCAGCCTCCAAACAGGGGGACGCACAGATACGCAGTATTTT; CDR3 protein: CASSLQTGGRTDTQYF; clone size: many; V gene: TRBV4-2; D gene: TRBD1; J gene: TRBJ2-3
CDR3 DNA: TGCGCCAGCAGCCACGGGACAGACTCTGGAAACACCATATATTTT; CDR3 protein: CASSHGTDSGNTIYF; clone size: .; V gene: TRBV5-1; D gene: TRBD1; J gene: TRBJ1-3
CDR3 DNA: TGCAGTGGTGAGAGGGCGAACGCATTGAACACTGAAGCTTTCTTT; CDR3 protein: CSGERANALNTEAFF; clone size: .; V gene: TRBV20-1; D gene: .; J gene: TRBJ1-1
CDR3 DNA: TGTGCCAGCTCCGGGACAGCTGGCTACACCTTC; CDR3 protein: CASSGTAGYTF; clone size: .; V gene: TRBV18; D gene: TRBD1; J gene: TRBJ1-2
CDR3 DNA: TGTGCCAGCAGCCTGCGACTAGCAAGCACAGATACGCAGTATTTT; CDR3 protein: CASSLRLASTDTQYF; clone size: few; V gene: TRBV7-3; D gene: TRBD2; J gene: TRBJ2-3
CDR3 DNA: TGTGCCAGCAGACATAGCGGGGTGCACAATGAGCAGTTCTTC; CDR3 protein: CASRHSGVHNEQFF; clone size: .; V gene: TRBV6-2/TRBV6-3; D gene: TRBD2; J gene: TRBJ2-1
CDR3 DNA: TGTGCTAGCAGCTTAATGAGCGGGGGGCTGGACGGGGAGCTGTTTTTT; CDR3 protein: CASSLMSGGLDGELFF; clone size: .; V gene: TRBV7-7; D gene: TRBD2; J gene: TRBJ2-2
CDR3 DNA: TGCAGTGCTGACGACAGGGATTACGAGCAGTACTTC; CDR3 protein: CSADDRDYEQYF; clone size: .; V gene: TRBV20-1; D gene: TRBD1; J gene: TRBJ2-7
CDR3 DNA: TGTGCCAGCAGCAAGTTCGGTGAAGTGACAGGCCAGGATGAGCAGTTCTTC; CDR3 protein: CASSKFGEVTGQDEQFF; clone size: few; V gene: TRBV21-1; D gene: .; J gene: TRBJ2-1
CDR3 DNA: TGTGCCAGCAGGCGGGAACTTAGCACAGATACGCAGTATTTT; CDR3 protein: CASRRELSTDTQYF; clone size: .; V gene: TRBV28; D gene: .; J gene: TRBJ2-3
CDR3 DNA: TGTGCCAGCAGCTTAGGACTAGCGGGGGAGGAGCAGTTCTTC; CDR3 protein: CASSLGLAGEEQFF; clone size: .; V gene: TRBV7-3; D gene: TRBD2; J gene: TRBJ2-1
CDR3 DNA: TGTGCCAGCAGTCGTCTCGGCACCCGCACTGAAGCTTTCTTT; CDR3 protein: CASSRLGTRTEAFF; clone size: .; V gene: TRBV12-3/TRBV12-4; D gene: .; J gene: TRBJ1-1
CDR3 DNA: TGTGCCAGCAGCCTTACCGGGACAGGGTCGGGAAACACCATATATTTT; CDR3 protein: CASSLTGTGSGNTIYF; clone size: .; V gene: TRBV28; D gene: TRBD1; J gene: TRBJ1-3
CDR3 DNA: TGTGCCAGCAGCTCCCCGGGACAAATTTATAATTCACCCCTCCACTTT; CDR3 protein: CASSSPGQIYNSPLHF; clone size: few; V gene: TRBV7-2; D gene: .; J gene: TRBJ1-6
CDR3 DNA: TGTGCCAGCAGTTTCGGCAAGGGCTATGGCTACACCTTC; CDR3 protein: CASSFGKGYGYTF; clone size: few; V gene: TRBV12-3/TRBV12-4; D gene: .; J gene: TRBJ1-2
CDR3 DNA: TGCAGCGTTGACTCAGGGGCTGGGGAGACCCAGTACTTC; CDR3 protein: CSVDSGAGETQYF; clone size: many; V gene: TRBV29-1; D gene: .; J gene: TRBJ2-5
CDR3 DNA: TGCAGTGCTATTTCCGGTACAGCCAAAAACATTCAGTACTTC; CDR3 protein: CSAISGTAKNIQYF; clone size: few; V gene: TRBV20-1; D gene: .; J gene: TRBJ2-4
CDR3 DNA: TGCGCCAGTACAAGTCCTGAGAACTATGGCTACACCTTC; CDR3 protein: CASTSPENYGYTF; clone size: .; V gene: TRBV5-1; D gene: .; J gene: TRBJ1-2
CDR3 DNA: TGCGCCAGCAGCCAGGAATGGACTAGCGGAGCCACAGATACGCAGTATTTT; CDR3 protein: CASSQEWTSGATDTQYF; clone size: many; V gene: TRBV4-1; D gene: TRBD2; J gene: TRBJ2-3
CDR3 DNA: TGTGCCAGCAGCCGGGGCACCGACTATGGCTACACCTTC; CDR3 protein: CASSRGTDYGYTF; clone size: few; V gene: TRBV7-9; D gene: .; J gene: TRBJ1-2
CDR3 DNA: TGTGCCAGCAGTGAAGGGAACCGGGAACGCTACACCTTC; CDR3 protein: CASSEGNRERYTF; clone size: .; V gene: TRBV6-1; D gene: .; J gene: TRBJ1-2
CDR3 DNA: TGTGCCAGCAGCCAAGGGCTCCACGGGGAGACCCAGTACTTC; CDR3 protein: CASSQGLHGETQYF; clone size: few; V gene: TRBV3-1; D gene: .; J gene: TRBJ2-5
CDR3 DNA: TGTGCCAGCAGTTACGACGGTGTTGGGGGCACTGAAGCTTTCTTT; CDR3 protein: CASSYDGVGGTEAFF; clone size: few; V gene: TRBV6-5; D gene: .; J gene: TRBJ1-1
CDR3 DNA: TGTGCCAGCAGCCGGAACAGGGTCACTGAAGCTTTCTTT; CDR3 protein: CASSRNRVTEAFF; clone size: .; V gene: TRBV28; D gene: .; J gene: TRBJ1-1
CDR3 DNA: TGTGCCAGCAGCTTTAGTGAGGGGTGGAATGAGCAGTTCTTC; CDR3 protein: CASSFSEGWNEQFF; clone size: few; V gene: TRBV7-8; D gene: .; J gene: TRBJ2-1
CDR3 DNA: TGTGCCAGCAAGTCGACTAGCGGGGTAGAGACCCAGTACTTC; CDR3 protein: CASKSTSGVETQYF; clone size: .; V gene: TRBV2; D gene: TRBD2; J gene: TRBJ2-5
CDR3 DNA: TGTGCCAGCAGAAATGGGGGGGGTGAGACCCAGTACTTC; CDR3 protein: CASRNGGGETQYF; clone size: few; V gene: TRBV12-3/TRBV12-4; D gene: TRBD2; J gene: TRBJ2-5
CDR3 DNA: TGTGCCAGCAGCTCCAACCCGGGACAGTACAATGAGCAGTTCTTC; CDR3 protein: CASSSNPGQYNEQFF; clone size: .; V gene: TRBV5-5; D gene: TRBD1; J gene: TRBJ2-1
CDR3 DNA: TGTGCCAGCAGTCACTGGACAGCACCCCTATGGGAAAAACTGTTTTTT; CDR3 protein: CASSHWTAPLWEKLFF; clone size: .; V gene: TRBV12-3/TRBV12-4; D gene: .; J gene: TRBJ1-4
CDR3 DNA: TGCGCCAGCAGTGAGGGGCACCTGAGCTCCTACAATGAGCAGTTCTTC; CDR3 protein: CASSEGHLSSYNEQFF; clone size: .; V gene: TRBV10-2; D gene: .; J gene: TRBJ2-1
CDR3 DNA: TGCGCCAGCAGCCCTCCCGGAAGGGAGCTGTTTTTT; CDR3 protein: CASSPPGRELFF; clone size: .; V gene: TRBV5-1; D gene: .; J gene: TRBJ2-2
CDR3 DNA: TGTGCCAGCAGTCTTTCAGGGCCGTGGTACGAGCAGTACTTC; CDR3 protein: CASSLSGPWYEQYF; clone size: .; V gene: TRBV2; D gene: .; J gene: TRBJ2-7
CDR3 DNA: TGTGCCATCAGGAGGGGCATGGGAGAGACCCAGTACTTC; CDR3 protein: CAIRRGMGETQYF; clone size: .; V gene: TRBV10-3; D gene: .; J gene: TRBJ2-5
CDR3 DNA: TGTGCCAGCAGCCGCATAGGAGGGCAGTTCTTC; CDR3 protein: CASSRIGGQFF; clone size: few; V gene: TRBV5-6; D gene: .; J gene: TRBJ2-1
CDR3 DNA: TGTGCCAGCACAGGGACAGTCCACCGGGAGCTGTTTTTT; CDR3 protein: CASTGTVHRELFF; clone size: few; V gene: TRBV6-2/TRBV6-3; D gene: TRBD1; J gene: TRBJ2-2
CDR3 DNA: TGCAGTGCTGAGGGCAGCAATCAGCCCCAGCATTTT; CDR3 protein: CSAEGSNQPQHF; clone size: many; V gene: TRBV20-1; D gene: .; J gene: TRBJ1-5
CDR3 DNA: TGTGCCAGCAGCTTAGAACCGGGCCGCTATACGCAGTATTTT; CDR3 protein: CASSLEPGRYTQYF; clone size: .; V gene: TRBV7-2; D gene: .; J gene: TRBJ2-3
CDR3 DNA: TGTGCCAGCAGATCCGGACTAGCGGAAGAGACCCAGTACTTC; CDR3 protein: CASRSGLAEETQYF; clone size: few; V gene: TRBV7-9; D gene: TRBD2; J gene: TRBJ2-5
CDR3 DNA: TGTGCCAGCAGTTCGGGGAGACTAAACAATGAGCAGTTCTTC; CDR3 protein: CASSSGRLNNEQFF; clone size: few; V gene: TRBV7-3; D gene: .; J gene: TRBJ2-1
CDR3 DNA: TGCGCCAGCAGTGGGACCTTCCGGGCGGAAACTGAGCAGTTCTTC; CDR3 protein: CASSGTFRAETEQFF; clone size: few; V gene: TRBV10-1; D gene: .; J gene: TRBJ2-1
CDR3 DNA: TGTGCCACCAGTGATCTGACGGTTGAGCAGTTCTTC; CDR3 protein: CATSDLTVEQFF; clone size: .; V gene: TRBV24-1; D gene: .; J gene: TRBJ2-1
CDR3 DNA: TGCGCCAGCAGCCAAGGGGTTGCCGGAGCTGAGCGGTTCTTC; CDR3 protein: CASSQGVAGAERFF; clone size: few; V gene: TRBV4-3; D gene: .; J gene: TRBJ2-1